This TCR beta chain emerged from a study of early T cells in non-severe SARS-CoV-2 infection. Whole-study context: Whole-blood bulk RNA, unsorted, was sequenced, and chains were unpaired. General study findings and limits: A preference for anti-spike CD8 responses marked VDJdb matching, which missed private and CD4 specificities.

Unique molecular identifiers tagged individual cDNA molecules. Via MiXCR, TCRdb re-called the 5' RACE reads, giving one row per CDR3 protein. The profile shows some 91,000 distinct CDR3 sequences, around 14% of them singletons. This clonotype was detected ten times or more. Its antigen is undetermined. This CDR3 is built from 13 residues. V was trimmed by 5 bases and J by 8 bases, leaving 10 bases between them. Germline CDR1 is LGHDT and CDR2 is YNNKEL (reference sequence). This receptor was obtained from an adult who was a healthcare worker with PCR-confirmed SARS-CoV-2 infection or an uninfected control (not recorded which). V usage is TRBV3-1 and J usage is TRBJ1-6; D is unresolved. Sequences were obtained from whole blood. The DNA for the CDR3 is TGTGCCAGCAGCTACGGTCTTGATTCACCCCTCCACTTT. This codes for CASSYGLDSPLHF.